What follows describes a single T cell receptor (beta chain). Its target is unknown. Germline loops: CDR1 KGHDR, CDR2 SFDVKD. Trimming removed 5 bases from V and 5 bases from J, with 18 bases in between. The CDR3 has 16 amino acids. The record originates from a study of response to subunit inactivated influenza vaccine. Points from the study as a whole: Only a handful of new T cells, the authors suggested, are recruited with each seasonal influenza vaccination.

TCRdb redid the calling of the RT-PCR reads with MiXCR, one entry per CDR3 protein. The sample holds under 950,000 distinct CDR3 sequences, around 21% seen once. This sequence was found in a man aged 50-59 years who received an inactivated influenza vaccine. Sequenced material: PBMCs from blood, taken around 5 days after vaccination. This sequence joins TRBV24-1 and TRBJ1-5; D gene unclear. CDR3 in DNA: TGTGCCACCAGTGCCACCCGAGAGGGTTACGATCAGCCCCAGCATTTT. It translates to CATSATREGYDQPQHF.